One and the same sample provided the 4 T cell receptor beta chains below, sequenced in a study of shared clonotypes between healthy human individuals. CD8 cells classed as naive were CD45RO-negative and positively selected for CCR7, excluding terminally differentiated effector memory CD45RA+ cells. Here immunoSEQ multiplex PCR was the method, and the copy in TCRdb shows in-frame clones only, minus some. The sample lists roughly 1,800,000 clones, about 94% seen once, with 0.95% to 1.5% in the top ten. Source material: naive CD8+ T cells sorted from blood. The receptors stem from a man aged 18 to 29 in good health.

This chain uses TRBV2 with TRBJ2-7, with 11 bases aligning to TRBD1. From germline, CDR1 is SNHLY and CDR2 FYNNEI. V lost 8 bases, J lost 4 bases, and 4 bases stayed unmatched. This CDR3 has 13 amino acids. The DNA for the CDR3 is TGTGCCAGCCACGGGACAGGGGGTTACGAGCAGTACTTC. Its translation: CASHGTGGYEQYF.

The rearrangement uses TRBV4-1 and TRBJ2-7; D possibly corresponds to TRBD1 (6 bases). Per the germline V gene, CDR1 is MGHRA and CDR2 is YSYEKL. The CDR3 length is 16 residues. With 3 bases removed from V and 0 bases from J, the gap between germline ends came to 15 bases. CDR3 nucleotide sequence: TGCGCCAGCAGCCATATATCAGGGGCTAGCTCCTACGAGCAGTACTTC. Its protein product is CASSHISGASSYEQYF.

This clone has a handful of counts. The CDR3 is CASRGTEMNTEAFF. The DNA of the CDR3 is TGTGCCAGCAGAGGGACTGAAATGAACACTGAAGCTTTCTTT. V is TRBV7-6 and J is TRBJ1-1; TRBD1 might be the D (5 bases). V was cut by 6 bases and J by 0 bases, with 11 bases left in between. The CDR3 loop spans 14 amino acids. Germline values: CDR1 SGHVS, CDR2 FNYEAQ.

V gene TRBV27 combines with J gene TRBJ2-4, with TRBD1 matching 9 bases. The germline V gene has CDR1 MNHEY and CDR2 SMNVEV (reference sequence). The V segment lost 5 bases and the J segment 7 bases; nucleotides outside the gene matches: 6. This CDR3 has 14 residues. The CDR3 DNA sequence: TGTGCCAGCAGTCAACAGGGGGCAGGGAACATTCAGTACTTC. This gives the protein CASSQQGAGNIQYF.